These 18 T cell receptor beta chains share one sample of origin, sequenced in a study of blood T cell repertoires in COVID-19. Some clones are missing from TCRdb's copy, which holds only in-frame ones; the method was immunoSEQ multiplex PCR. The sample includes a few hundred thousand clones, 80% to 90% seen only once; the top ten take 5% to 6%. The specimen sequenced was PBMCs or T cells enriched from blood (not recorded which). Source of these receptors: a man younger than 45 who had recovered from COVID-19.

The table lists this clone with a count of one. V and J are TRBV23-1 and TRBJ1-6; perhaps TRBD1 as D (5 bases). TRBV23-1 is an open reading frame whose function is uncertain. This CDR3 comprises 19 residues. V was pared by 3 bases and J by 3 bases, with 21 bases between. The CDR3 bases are TGCGCCAGCAGTCACGAACACCTCAGGAGGGGCGACTATAATTCACCCCTCCACTTT. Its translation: CASSHEHLRRGDYNSPLHF.

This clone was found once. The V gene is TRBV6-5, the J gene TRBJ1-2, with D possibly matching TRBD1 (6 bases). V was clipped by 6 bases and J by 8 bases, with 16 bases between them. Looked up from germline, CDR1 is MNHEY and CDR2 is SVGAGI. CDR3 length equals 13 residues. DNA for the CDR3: TGTGCCAGCAGCAGGGGTTTTAGATGGGGCTACACCTTC. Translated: CASSRGFRWGYTF.

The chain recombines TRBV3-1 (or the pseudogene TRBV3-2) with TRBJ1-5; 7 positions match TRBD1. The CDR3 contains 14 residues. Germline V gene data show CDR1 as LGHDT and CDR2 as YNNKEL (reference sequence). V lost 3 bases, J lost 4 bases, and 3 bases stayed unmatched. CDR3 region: CASSQTGINQPQHF. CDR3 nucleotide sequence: TGTGCCAGCAGCCAGACAGGGATTAATCAGCCCCAGCATTTT.

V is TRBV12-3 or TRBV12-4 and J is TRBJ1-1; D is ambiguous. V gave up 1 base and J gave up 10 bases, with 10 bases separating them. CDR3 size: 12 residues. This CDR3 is CASSLVAIRAFF. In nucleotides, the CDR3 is TGTGCCAGCAGTTTAGTAGCGATTAGAGCTTTCTTT.

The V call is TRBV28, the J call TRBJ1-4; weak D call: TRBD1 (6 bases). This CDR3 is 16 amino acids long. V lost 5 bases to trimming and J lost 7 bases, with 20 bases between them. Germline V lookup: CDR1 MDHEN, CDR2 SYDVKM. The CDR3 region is CASSNPPGEGIEKLFF. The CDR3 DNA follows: TGTGCCAGCAGTAACCCTCCAGGGGAAGGGATTGAAAAACTGTTTTTT.

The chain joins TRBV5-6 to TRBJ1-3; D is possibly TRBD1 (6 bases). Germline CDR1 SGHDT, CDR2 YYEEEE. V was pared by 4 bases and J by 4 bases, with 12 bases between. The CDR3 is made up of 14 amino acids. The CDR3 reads CASSPGTRGNTIYF. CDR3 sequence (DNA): TGTGCCAGCAGCCCTGGGACAAGAGGAAACACCATATATTTT. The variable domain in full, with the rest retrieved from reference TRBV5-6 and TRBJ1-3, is DAGVTQSPTHLIKTRGQQVTLRCSPKSGHDTVSWYQQALGQGPQFIFQYYEEEERQRGNFPDRFSGHQFPNYSSELNVNALLLGDSALYLCASSPGTRGNTIYFGEGSWLTVV.

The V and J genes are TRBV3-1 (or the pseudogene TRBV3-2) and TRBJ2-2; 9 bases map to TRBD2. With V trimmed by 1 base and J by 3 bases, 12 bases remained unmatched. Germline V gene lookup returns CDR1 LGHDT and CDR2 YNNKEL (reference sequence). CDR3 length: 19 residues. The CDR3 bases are TGTGCCAGCAGCCAAGTAACCTCCACAGAGCGGGGGGACACCGGGGAGCTGTTTTTT. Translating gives CASSQVTSTERGDTGELFF.

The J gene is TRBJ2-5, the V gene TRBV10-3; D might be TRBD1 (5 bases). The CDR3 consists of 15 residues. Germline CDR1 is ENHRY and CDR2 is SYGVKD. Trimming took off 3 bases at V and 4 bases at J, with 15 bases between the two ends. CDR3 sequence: CAISESGLVVETQYF. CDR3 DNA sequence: TGTGCCATCAGTGAATCAGGGTTGGTGGTAGAGACCCAGTACTTC.

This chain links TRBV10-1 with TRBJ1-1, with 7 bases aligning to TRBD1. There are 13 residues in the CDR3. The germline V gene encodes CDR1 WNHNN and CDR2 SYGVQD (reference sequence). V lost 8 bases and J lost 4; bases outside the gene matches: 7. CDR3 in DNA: TGCGCCAGCGCGGACAGGATCGGCACTGAAGCTTTCTTT. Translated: CASADRIGTEAFF.

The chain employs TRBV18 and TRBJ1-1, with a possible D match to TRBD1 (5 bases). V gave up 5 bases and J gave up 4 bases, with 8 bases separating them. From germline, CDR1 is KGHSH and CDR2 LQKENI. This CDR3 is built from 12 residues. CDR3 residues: CASSVGGTEAFF. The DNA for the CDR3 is TGTGCCAGCTCAGTCGGGGGCACTGAAGCTTTCTTT.

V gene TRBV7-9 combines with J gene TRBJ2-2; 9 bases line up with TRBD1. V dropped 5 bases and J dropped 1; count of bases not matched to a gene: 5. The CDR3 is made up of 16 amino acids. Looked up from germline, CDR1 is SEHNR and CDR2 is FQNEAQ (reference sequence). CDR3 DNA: TGTGCCAGCAGCCCAATGGGACAGGGGAACACCGGGGAGCTGTTTTTT. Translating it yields CASSPMGQGNTGELFF.

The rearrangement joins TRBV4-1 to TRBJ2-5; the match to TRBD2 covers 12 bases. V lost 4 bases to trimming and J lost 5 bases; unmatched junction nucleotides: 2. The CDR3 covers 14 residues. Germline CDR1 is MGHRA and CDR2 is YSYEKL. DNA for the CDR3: TGCGCCAGCAGCCTTGGGACTAGCGGGGAGACCCAGTACTTC. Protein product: CASSLGTSGETQYF.

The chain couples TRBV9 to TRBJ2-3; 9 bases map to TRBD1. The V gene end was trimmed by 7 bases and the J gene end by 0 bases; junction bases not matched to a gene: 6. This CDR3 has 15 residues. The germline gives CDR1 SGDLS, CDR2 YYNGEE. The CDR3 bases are TGTGCCAGCGGGGGACAGGGTCCTAGCACAGATACGCAGTATTTT. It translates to CASGGQGPSTDTQYF.

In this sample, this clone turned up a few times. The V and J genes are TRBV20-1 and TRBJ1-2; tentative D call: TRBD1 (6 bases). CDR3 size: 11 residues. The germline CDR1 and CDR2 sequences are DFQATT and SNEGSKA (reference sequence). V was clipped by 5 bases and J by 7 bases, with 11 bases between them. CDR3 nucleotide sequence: TGCAGTGCTCCTCCAGGGGCTGGCTACACCTTC. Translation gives CSAPPGAGYTF.

CDR3 loop: CASSFSGGDDEQFF. The CDR3 DNA sequence: TGCGCCAGCAGCTTCAGCGGGGGGGACGATGAGCAGTTCTTC. This chain connects TRBV5-1 to TRBJ2-1; 10 positions agree with TRBD2. V shed 2 bases and J 8 bases; nucleotides not matched to a gene: 4. The germline CDR1 and CDR2 sequences are SGHRS and YFSETQ. This CDR3 region has 14 residues.

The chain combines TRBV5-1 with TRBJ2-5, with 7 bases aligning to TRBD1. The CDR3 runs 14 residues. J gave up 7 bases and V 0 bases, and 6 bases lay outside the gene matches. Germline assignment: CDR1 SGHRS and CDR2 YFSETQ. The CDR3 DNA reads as TGCGCCAGCAGCTTGGGGGACAGAGGGAGGACCCAGTACTTC. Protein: CASSLGDRGRTQYF.

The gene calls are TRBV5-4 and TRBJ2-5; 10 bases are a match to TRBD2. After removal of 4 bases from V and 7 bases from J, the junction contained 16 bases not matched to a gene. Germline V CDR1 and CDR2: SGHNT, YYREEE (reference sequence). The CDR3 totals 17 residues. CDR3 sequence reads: CASSVSGGAFDSGTQYF. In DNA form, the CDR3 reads TGTGCCAGCAGCGTAAGCGGGGGGGCCTTCGATTCAGGGACCCAGTACTTC.

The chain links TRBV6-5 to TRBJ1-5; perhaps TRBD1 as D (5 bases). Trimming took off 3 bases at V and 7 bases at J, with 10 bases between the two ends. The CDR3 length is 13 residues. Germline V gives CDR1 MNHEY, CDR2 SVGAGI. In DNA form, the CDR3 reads TGTGCCAGCAGTTATGGACAAGGCCAGCCCCAGCATTTT. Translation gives CASSYGQGQPQHF.